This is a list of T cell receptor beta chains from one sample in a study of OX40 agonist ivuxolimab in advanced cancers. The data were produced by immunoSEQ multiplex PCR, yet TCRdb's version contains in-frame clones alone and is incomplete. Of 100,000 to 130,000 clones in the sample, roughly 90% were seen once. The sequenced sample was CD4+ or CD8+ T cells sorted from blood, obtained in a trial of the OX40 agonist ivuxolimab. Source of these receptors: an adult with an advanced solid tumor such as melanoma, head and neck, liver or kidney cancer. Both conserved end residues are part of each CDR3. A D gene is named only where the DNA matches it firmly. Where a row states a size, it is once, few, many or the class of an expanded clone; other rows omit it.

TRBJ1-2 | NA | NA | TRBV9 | TGTGCCAGCAGCGCCCAAACAGGGTACTATGGCTACACCTTC | CASSAQTGYYGYTF
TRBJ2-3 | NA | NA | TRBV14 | TGTGCCAGCAGCCCGGACTTAGTTCCAGATACGCAGTATTTT | CASSPDLVPDTQYF
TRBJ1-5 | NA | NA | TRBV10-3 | TGTGCCATCACAGAGGGCCCGGGGCAGCCCCAGCATTTT | CAITEGPGQPQHF
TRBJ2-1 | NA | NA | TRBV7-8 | TGTGCCAGCAGCTTCTCTGCCTCCGGGGTCGATGAGCAGTTCTTC | CASSFSASGVDEQFF
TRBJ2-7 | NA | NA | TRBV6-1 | TGTGCCAGTTTCCGAGGGACTGACTCCTACGAGCAGTACTTC | CASFRGTDSYEQYF
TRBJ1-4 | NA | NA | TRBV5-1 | TGCGCCAGCAGACAGGGCACTAATGAAAAACTGTTTTTT | CASRQGTNEKLFF
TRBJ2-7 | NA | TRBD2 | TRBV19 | TGTGCCAGTAGTATATCGGCGGGGGGTACCTACGAGCAGTACTTC | CASSISAGGTYEQYF
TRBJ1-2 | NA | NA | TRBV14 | TGTGCCAGCAGCCCCAGCCGGTGGGGGGAGGGCTACACCTTC | CASSPSRWGEGYTF
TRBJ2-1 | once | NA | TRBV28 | TGTGCCAGCAGTTTTAGTTTTGGGGGCTACAATGAGCAGTTCTTC | CASSFSFGGYNEQFF
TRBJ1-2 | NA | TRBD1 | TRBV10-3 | TGTGCCATCAGTGAGTCGGCCCCGGGTCTTGGGACAGGAATTTATGGCTACACCTTC | CAISESAPGLGTGIYGYTF
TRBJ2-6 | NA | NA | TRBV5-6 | TGTGCCAGCAGCTCGGCCGGGTTGTCTGGGGCCAACGTCCTGACTTTC | CASSSAGLSGANVLTF
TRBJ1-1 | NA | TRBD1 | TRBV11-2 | TGTGCCAGCAGCTTGGACAGGTGGCCTTTCTTT | CASSLDRWPFF
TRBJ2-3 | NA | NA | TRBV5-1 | TGCGCCAGCAGCCCCATACCGACCCTACAGGGCACAGATACGCAGTATTTT | CASSPIPTLQGTDTQYF
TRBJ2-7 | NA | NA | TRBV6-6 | TGTGCCAGCAGTTACGAGGGGGGGTACGAGCAGTACTTC | CASSYEGGYEQYF
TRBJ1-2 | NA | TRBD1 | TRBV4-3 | TGCGCCAGCAGCCAAGATCTTTGGGACAGATTATATGGCTACACCTTC | CASSQDLWDRLYGYTF
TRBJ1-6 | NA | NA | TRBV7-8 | TGTGCCAGCAGCTCGGACCCTAATTCACCCCTCCACTTT | CASSSDPNSPLHF
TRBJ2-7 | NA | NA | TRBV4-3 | TGCGCCAGCAGCCAAAATTCACCGAGCGAGCAGTACTTC | CASSQNSPSEQYF
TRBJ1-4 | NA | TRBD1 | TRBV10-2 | TGCGCCAGTTCCGATCAGGGGGCCACAACTAATGAAAAACTGTTTTTT | CASSDQGATTNEKLFF
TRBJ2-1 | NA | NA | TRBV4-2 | TGTGCCAGCAGCCCCCTGGTTTGGGACAATGAGCAGTTCTTC | CASSPLVWDNEQFF
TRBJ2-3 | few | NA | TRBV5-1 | TGCGCCAGCAGCCCGGAGACGGGTACGCAGTATTTT | CASSPETGTQYF
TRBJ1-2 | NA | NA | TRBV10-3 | TGTGCCGGCGGCGGGGAAAGTGCAAACTATGGCTACACCTTC | CAGGGESANYGYTF
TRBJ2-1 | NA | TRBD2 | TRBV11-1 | TGTGCCAGCAGCTTGTGGATGGCTAGCGGGGATAATGAGCAGTTCTTC | CASSLWMASGDNEQFF
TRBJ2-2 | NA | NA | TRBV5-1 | TGCGCCAGCAGCTTGTCCGGGGGATCGAACACCGGGGAGCTGTTTTTT | CASSLSGGSNTGELFF
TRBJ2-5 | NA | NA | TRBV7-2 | TGTGCCAGCAGCCTGAGGCAAGAGACCCAGTACTTC | CASSLRQETQYF
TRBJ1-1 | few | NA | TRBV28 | TGTGCCAGCAGTTTGTCGGGAGGCTATGGTGAAGCTTTCTTT | CASSLSGGYGEAFF
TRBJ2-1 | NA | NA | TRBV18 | TGTGCCAGCCTACCTGGGCGGGACAATGAGCAGTTCTTC | CASLPGRDNEQFF
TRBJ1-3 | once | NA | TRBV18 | TGTGCCAGCTCACCACTGGGGGAAAACACCATATATTTT | CASSPLGENTIYF
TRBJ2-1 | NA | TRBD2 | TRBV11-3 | TGTGCCAGCAGCTCCTTCACGGGAGGAAGTAATGAGCAGTTCTTC | CASSSFTGGSNEQFF
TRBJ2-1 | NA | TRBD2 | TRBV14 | TGTGCCAGCAGCCAAGATCTAGCGGGCCCGGGGAATGAGCAGTTCTTC | CASSQDLAGPGNEQFF
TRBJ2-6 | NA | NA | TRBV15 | TGTGCCACCAGCAGAGAACGGGGCGCGGAGTCTGGGGCCAACGTCCTGACTTTC | CATSRERGAESGANVLTF
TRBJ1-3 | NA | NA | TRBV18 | TGTGCCAGCTCACCACCGACAGGTGGAAACACCATATATTTT | CASSPPTGGNTIYF
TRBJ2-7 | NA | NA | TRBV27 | TGTGCCAGCAGTTTAAGTCGCAGCCACTACGAGCAGTACTTC | CASSLSRSHYEQYF
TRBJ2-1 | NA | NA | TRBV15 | TGTGCCACCAGCAGAAATCTAGTAACCTACAATGAGCAGTTCTTC | CATSRNLVTYNEQFF
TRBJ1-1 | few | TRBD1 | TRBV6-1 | TGTGCCAGCAGTTTTCTTAACAGGGGCCCCACTGAAGCTTTCTTT | CASSFLNRGPTEAFF
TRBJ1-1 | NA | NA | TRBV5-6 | TGTGCCAGCAGCTTGCTCGGGGTAGTCACTGAAGCTTTCTTT | CASSLLGVVTEAFF
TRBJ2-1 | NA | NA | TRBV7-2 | TGTGCCAGCAGCTTAAGGGAGCGGTACCGGGAGCAGTTCTTC | CASSLRERYREQFF
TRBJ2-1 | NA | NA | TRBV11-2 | TGTGCCAGCAGCTTAGCACATGAGCAGTTCTTC | CASSLAHEQFF
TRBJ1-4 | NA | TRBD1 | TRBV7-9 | TGTGCCAGCAGCGAGGGACAGATTAATGAAAAACTGTTTTTT | CASSEGQINEKLFF
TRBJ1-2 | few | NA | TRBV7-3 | TGTGCCAGCAGCGAAGGGGAAGCCTATGGCTACACCTTC | CASSEGEAYGYTF
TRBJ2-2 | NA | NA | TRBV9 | TGTGCCAGCAGCGTAAGGAGCGGACTAAACACCGGGGAGCTGTTTTTT | CASSVRSGLNTGELFF
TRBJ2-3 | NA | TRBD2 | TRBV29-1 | TGCAGCGTTGTCTCTAACGGGAGGGGATCAACAGATACGCAGTATTTT | CSVVSNGRGSTDTQYF
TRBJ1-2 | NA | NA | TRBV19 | TGTGCCAGTAGTATATGGCCGGGAGATCCAGGTGGCTACACCTTC | CASSIWPGDPGGYTF
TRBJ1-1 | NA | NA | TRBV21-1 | TGTGCCAGCAACCAACCCCCCGGGGACAGGGAGAACACTGAAGCTTTCTTT | CASNQPPGDRENTEAFF
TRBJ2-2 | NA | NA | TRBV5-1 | TGCGCCAGCAGTTACGACTCTAGCGCCAACACCGGGGAGCTGTTTTTT | CASSYDSSANTGELFF
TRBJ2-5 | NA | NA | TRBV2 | TGTGCCAGCAGTGAAGGGACAGTTCAAGAGACCCAGTACTTC | CASSEGTVQETQYF
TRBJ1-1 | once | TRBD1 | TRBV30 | TGTGCCTGGAGTGCAGGACAGGGAGAGTCTGAAGCTTTCTTT | CAWSAGQGESEAFF
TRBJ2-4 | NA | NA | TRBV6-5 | TGTGCCACCTCCCAGGGGGGCGGGAGCATTCAGTACTTC | CATSQGGGSIQYF
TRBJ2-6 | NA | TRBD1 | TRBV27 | TGTGCCAGCAGTTTCTATGGGGACAGTTGGGCTGGGGCCAACGTCCTGACTTTC | CASSFYGDSWAGANVLTF
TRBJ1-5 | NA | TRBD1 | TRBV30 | TGTGCCTGGAGGGGACAGGGGCATCAGCCCCAGCATTTT | CAWRGQGHQPQHF
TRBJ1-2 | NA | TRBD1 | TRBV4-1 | TGCGCCAGCAGCCGCCAACAGGGGGACTATGGCTACACCTTC | CASSRQQGDYGYTF
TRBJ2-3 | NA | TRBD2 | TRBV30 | TGTGCCTGGAGCCCCGCTAGCGGGAGGGTGAATACGCAGTATTTT | CAWSPASGRVNTQYF
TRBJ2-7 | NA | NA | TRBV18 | TGTGCCAGCTCACCAACGGCGACCAGCTCCTACGAGCAGTACTTC | CASSPTATSSYEQYF
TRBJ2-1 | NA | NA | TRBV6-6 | TGTGCCAGCACTTCTTTGAGCTCCTACAATGAGCAGTTCTTC | CASTSLSSYNEQFF
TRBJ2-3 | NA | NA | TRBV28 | TGTGCCAGCAGCATATTGACAGATACGCAGTATTTT | CASSILTDTQYF
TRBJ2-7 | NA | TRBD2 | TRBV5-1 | TGCGCCAGCCGACTAGCGGGAGTTGTAGGCTACGAGCAGTACTTC | CASRLAGVVGYEQYF